This T cell receptor beta chain originates from a study of blood T cell repertoires in COVID-19. Study in general: There were acute and convalescent COVID-19 samples, and they came from the United States, Italy and Spain. T cells, B-cell-depleted T cells, or PBMCs supplied cDNA or gDNA.

Under the authors' procedure: Amplified reference gene primers provided the basis for estimating nucleated cell counts. TCRdb's copy holds only in-frame clones and misses some; the assay was immunoSEQ multiplex PCR. D and trimming were read from the DNA, whereas the V and J calls and clone size are those reported in that table. The sample contains 45,000 to 55,000 clones, 70% to 90% of which appear only once. The sample holds one count of this clone. CDR3 length: 16 residues. Germline-derived CDR1 and CDR2 are SGHTA and FQGNSA. J was trimmed by 2 bases and V by 2 bases; bases with no gene match: 4. The sequence came from a human donor in a cohort sampled during active COVID-19. What was sequenced was peripheral blood. The chain has TRBV7-2 and TRBJ2-3; 10 bases are shared with TRBD2. DNA for the CDR3: TGTGCCAGCAGCTTAAATCTAGCGGGGGCCACAGATACGCAGTATTTT. This translates into CASSLNLAGATDTQYF.